This passage covers 10 T cell receptor beta chains from one sample sequenced in a study of beta chain features in type 1 diabetes. All of the isolated RNA was reverse transcribed, so expressed TCRB transcripts were sequenced. Libraries were prepared by immunoSEQ multiplex PCR; TCRdb keeps only in-frame clonotypes and omits some of them. The sample lists 900,000 or so clones; around a sixth were seen once. Sequencing was performed on naive CD4+ T cells from blood. The origin of the receptors is a woman aged 18-29 years in good health.

This clone was counted once. DNA of the CDR3: TGTGCCAGCAGCTTAACTCGGGACCTTGGCTCTGGGGCCAACGTCCTGACTTTC. Its translation is CASSLTRDLGSGANVLTF. The chain combines TRBV7-2 with TRBJ2-6; D possibly uses TRBD1 or TRBD2 (5 bases each). CDR1 and CDR2 (germline): SGHTA, FQGNSA. The length of the CDR3 is 18 residues. V dropped 2 bases and J dropped 0 bases, with 14 bases sitting between them.

This clone has a handful of counts. The rearrangement joins TRBV19 to TRBJ2-3, with D possibly TRBD1 on 6 matching bases. The CDR3 spans 15 residues. Germline V gene sequence: CDR1 LNHDA, CDR2 SQIVND (reference sequence). V lost 5 bases, J lost 0 bases, and 12 bases lay in between. The CDR3 coding sequence is TGTGCCAGTAGTCCCGACAGGACGAGCACAGATACGCAGTATTTT. Residues: CASSPDRTSTDTQYF. Full variable domain (missing parts from reference TRBV19 and TRBJ2-3): DGGITQSPKYLFRKEGQNVTLSCEQNLNHDAMYWYRQDPGQGLRLIYYSQIVNDFQKGDIAEGYSVSREKKESFPLTVTSAQKNPTAFYLCASSPDRTSTDTQYFGPGTRLTVL.

This clone came up a few times. The sample has other DNA sequences that encode this CDR3 too. CDR3 DNA sequence: TGTGCCAGCAGACGGGGTACTGAAGCTTTCTTT. This gives the protein CASRRGTEAFF. The V gene is TRBV6-5, the J gene TRBJ1-1; D gene ambiguous. The CDR3 consists of 11 residues. Germline V CDR1 and CDR2: MNHEY, SVGAGI. V gave up 6 bases and J gave up 5 bases, with 7 bases separating them.

This clone was seen more than once but under ten times. This chain links TRBV5-4 with TRBJ2-3; no clear D. The CDR3 runs to 16 residues. With 0 bases removed from V and 2 bases from J, the gap between germline ends came to 13 bases. CDR1 SGHNT and CDR2 YYREEE come from the germline V gene (reference sequence). For the CDR3, the DNA is TGTGCCAGCAGCTTGGGTGGCGTAGGGAACACAGATACGCAGTATTTT. It yields the protein CASSLGGVGNTDTQYF.

The chain has TRBV11-1 and TRBJ2-1; D is perhaps TRBD1 or TRBD2 (5 bases each). Germline V gives CDR1 SGHAT, CDR2 FQDESV (reference sequence). The CDR3 totals 14 residues. The germline V and J ends were trimmed by 6 bases and 4 bases, with 13 bases remaining between them. CDR3 sequence: CASSGDLAYNEQFF. In nucleotides, the CDR3 is TGTGCCAGCAGTGGGGACCTTGCATACAATGAGCAGTTCTTC.

This clone was counted only a few times. This chain connects TRBV2 to TRBJ2-2; D gene ambiguous. The CDR3 length is 15 residues. Germline lookup yields CDR1 SNHLY and CDR2 FYNNEI. V lost 4 bases to trimming and J lost 5 bases, with 14 bases between them. The CDR3 sequence: CASSAQTRRTGELFF. The CDR3 DNA sequence: TGTGCCAGCAGTGCCCAGACAAGGAGAACCGGGGAGCTGTTTTTT.

A few counts support this clone. This chain uses TRBV19 with TRBJ2-1; perhaps TRBD1 as D (5 bases). Germline loops: CDR1 LNHDA, CDR2 SQIVND (reference sequence). V lost 10 bases and J 10 bases, leaving 11 bases between the germline ends. The CDR3 totals 10 residues. The CDR3 bases are TGTGCCATTGGTGGGGCAGAGCAGTTCTTC. It yields the protein CAIGGAEQFF.

The table lists this clone with a few counts. The chain combines TRBV18 with TRBJ2-7; TRBD1 agrees at 9 bases. The V gene end was trimmed by 8 bases and the J gene end by 0 bases; junction bases not matched to a gene: 5. CDR3 length equals 14 residues. From germline, CDR1 is KGHSH and CDR2 LQKENI. CDR3 in amino acids: CASAGQGSSYEQYF. CDR3 nucleotides: TGTGCCAGCGCAGGACAGGGGAGCTCCTACGAGCAGTACTTC. The variable domain in full, completed from reference TRBV18 and TRBJ2-7, reads NAGVMQNPRHLVRRRGQEARLRCSPMKGHSHVYWYRQLPEEGLKFMVYLQKENIIDESGMPKERFSAEFPKEGPSILRIQQVVRGDSAAYFCASAGQGSSYEQYFGPGTRLTVT.

This clone showed up just a few times. This chain connects TRBV7-2 to TRBJ2-1; TRBD2 is a possible D gene (7 bases). This CDR3 is built from 16 residues. Germline loops: CDR1 SGHTA, CDR2 FQGNSA. Between the trimmed V and J ends, which lost 4 bases and 1 base, there was a span of 14 bases. The CDR3: CASSWKGGSSYNEQFF. In nucleotides, the CDR3 is TGTGCCAGCAGCTGGAAGGGGGGGAGTTCCTACAATGAGCAGTTCTTC.

The rearrangement links TRBV7-9 to TRBJ2-2; 7 nucleotides line up with TRBD1. The junction had 8 bases not matched to a gene; V was cut back by 5 bases and J by 2 bases. This CDR3 is 16 amino acids long. Germline V gives CDR1 SEHNR, CDR2 FQNEAQ (reference sequence). The CDR3 reads CASSPRGPPNTGELFF. The CDR3 DNA is TGTGCCAGCAGCCCGAGGGGGCCACCAAACACCGGGGAGCTGTTTTTT.